This paragraph reports one T cell receptor (beta chain). Antigen unknown. From germline, CDR1 is SGHVS and CDR2 FNYEAQ. CDR3 length: 13 residues. TCRdb re-called the 5' RACE reads and gives one entry per CDR3 protein, without DNA. The table lists 400,000 to 550,000 distinct CDR3 sequences, with approximately 6.8% in the top ten. The sample comes from a study of T cells expressing NK-cell markers. Study-level findings and limits: The CD3+CD56-NKG2C+ fraction was also led by these clonotypes in several donors.

What was sequenced was blood T cells: a sorted CD56 or NKG2C T cell subset, CD4+ or CD8+ T cells, or bulk PBMC T cells (not recorded which). This receptor was taken from a woman between 18 and 75 years old in good health. The genes are TRBV7-6 and TRBJ1-2; TCRdb gives TRBD1 as the D gene, but with no DNA this cannot be confirmed. CDR3 in amino acids: CASSQDRGSGYTF.